This TCR beta chain was sequenced for a study of blood T cell repertoires in COVID-19. About the research overall: T cells, B-cell-depleted T cells, or PBMCs provided the cDNA or gDNA that served as material.

Germline loops: CDR1 SGHAT, CDR2 FQNNGV. The CDR3 is 14 residues long. Trimming shortened V by 3 bases and J by 5 bases, and 10 bases separated the two germline ends. Profiled with immunoSEQ multiplex PCR; TCRdb holds only in-frame clones, not every one. This table has approximately 250,000 clones, roughly 84% appearing once. This receptor was obtained from a man aged 35 to 55 who had recovered from COVID-19. The V call is TRBV11-2, the J call TRBJ2-2; weak D call: TRBD1 (6 bases). The sequenced sample consisted of peripheral blood. The CDR3 region has the DNA TGTGCCAGCAGCTTCGACAGGAGTACCGGGGAGCTGTTTTTT. Translated, it gives CASSFDRSTGELFF.